A selection of T cell receptor beta chains follows, all from one sample in a study of cytomegalovirus exposure and HLA in healthy donors. Produced via immunoSEQ multiplex PCR; TCRdb's table is partial and in-frame only. Its table lists about 150,000 clones. Material: PBMCs. Every receptor here comes from a young man in good health and CMV-seronegative. The CDR3 runs from the conserved cysteine through the conserved F or W. Each record gives: J gene, D gene, V gene, CDR3 length, CDR3 DNA, CDR3 protein. A D gene is named only where the DNA matches it firmly.

TRBJ1-5 . TRBV19 14 TGTGCCAGTAGTATATTAAGGACTAATCAGCCCCAGCATTTT CASSILRTNQPQHF
TRBJ1-1 . TRBV5-1 13 TGCGCCAGCAGCTTGGCCGGGGACACTGAAGCTTTCTTT CASSLAGDTEAFF
TRBJ2-3 TRBD2 TRBV7-3 13 TGTGCCAGCAGCTTCGGACTAGCGCCACCCCGGTATTTT CASSFGLAPPRYF
TRBJ1-6 . TRBV30 17 TGTGCCTGGACCCTCCCTCCCGGGTGGCCGGAAAATTCACCCCTCCACTTT CAWTLPPGWPENSPLHF
TRBJ2-1 TRBD2 TRBV27 16 TGTGCCAGCAGTTTTAGCGGGAGACTTTCCTACAATGAGCAGTTCTTC CASSFSGRLSYNEQFF
TRBJ2-1 . TRBV4-1 13 TGCGCCAGCAGCCAAGCAAGCGGAGGGCGACAGTTCTTC CASSQASGGRQFF
TRBJ1-2 TRBD1 TRBV30 14 TGTGCCTGGAGTTATATCAAGGGGGCGTCTGGCTACACCTTC CAWSYIKGASGYTF
TRBJ2-5 TRBD1 TRBV5-4 14 TGTGCCAGCAGCGTCCGGACAGGACAAGAGACCCAGTACTTC CASSVRTGQETQYF
TRBJ2-7 TRBD2 TRBV27 14 TGTGCCAGCAGTTTTTCTAGCGGGATTTACGAGCAGTACTTC CASSFSSGIYEQYF
TRBJ1-4 TRBD1 TRBV7-2 19 TGTGCCAGCAGCCTGGGAATGCGACAGGGAGTTTACGCTTATGAAAAACTGTTTTTT CASSLGMRQGVYAYEKLFF
TRBJ2-7 . TRBV28 18 TGTGCCAGCAGTTGGTCTCACGTCCGACTCGACAGAACATACGAGCAGTACTTC CASSWSHVRLDRTYEQYF
TRBJ2-5 TRBD2 TRBV4-3 14 TGCGCCAGCAGCCGAGAACTAGCGCCAGAGACCCAGTACTTC CASSRELAPETQYF
TRBJ2-5 TRBD2 TRBV4-3 16 TGCGCCAGCAGCCAGAGGGGACTAGCGGGAGGAGAGACCCAGTACTTC CASSQRGLAGGETQYF
TRBJ2-7 . TRBV7-9 15 TGTGCCAGCAGCCCACTGACAGAATCTACCTACGAGCAGTACTTC CASSPLTESTYEQYF
TRBJ2-7 TRBD1 TRBV6-1 15 TGTGCCAGCAGGATAGCGACAGGGGTCGTGTACGAGCAGTACTTC CASRIATGVVYEQYF
TRBJ1-2 . TRBV28 11 TGTGCCACAGGACAGAACTATGGCTACACCTTC CATGQNYGYTF
TRBJ2-7 TRBD1 TRBV5-1 16 TGCGCCAGCAGCTTGGATGCTAGGACAGGGGGCTACGAGCAGTACTTC CASSLDARTGGYEQYF
TRBJ2-3 . TRBV21-1 12 TGTGCCAGCAGCACCCACACAGATACGCAGTATTTT CASSTHTDTQYF
TRBJ2-3 . TRBV6-6 12 TGTGCCAGTCAGGGGAGCGCAGATACGCAGTATTTT CASQGSADTQYF
TRBJ2-3 TRBD2 TRBV13 12 TGTGCCAGCAGCTTAGTAGCGGGGGCCCAGTATTTT CASSLVAGAQYF
TRBJ2-5 TRBD1 TRBV7-2 15 TGTGCCAGCAGCTTAGCAGGGGGCGAAATGCAGACCCAGTACTTC CASSLAGGEMQTQYF
TRBJ2-3 . TRBV5-5 13 TGTGCCAGCAGCTTGTTGTTTCGAGATACGCAGTATTTT CASSLLFRDTQYF
TRBJ2-3 . TRBV5-5 15 TGTGCCAGCAGCTTAGGACTGTCCTCTCCAGATACGCAGTATTTT CASSLGLSSPDTQYF
TRBJ2-7 . TRBV5-6 15 TGTGCCAGCAGCTTGGGCAGGGGAGCGACGTACGAGCAGTACTTC CASSLGRGATYEQYF
TRBJ1-1 . TRBV29-1 13 TGCAGCGCTCAAGCCCAGGAAAACACTGAAGCTTTCTTT CSAQAQENTEAFF
TRBJ1-3 TRBD1 TRBV2 15 TGTGCCAGCACGCGGGACAGGGTGGATGGAAACACCATATATTTT CASTRDRVDGNTIYF